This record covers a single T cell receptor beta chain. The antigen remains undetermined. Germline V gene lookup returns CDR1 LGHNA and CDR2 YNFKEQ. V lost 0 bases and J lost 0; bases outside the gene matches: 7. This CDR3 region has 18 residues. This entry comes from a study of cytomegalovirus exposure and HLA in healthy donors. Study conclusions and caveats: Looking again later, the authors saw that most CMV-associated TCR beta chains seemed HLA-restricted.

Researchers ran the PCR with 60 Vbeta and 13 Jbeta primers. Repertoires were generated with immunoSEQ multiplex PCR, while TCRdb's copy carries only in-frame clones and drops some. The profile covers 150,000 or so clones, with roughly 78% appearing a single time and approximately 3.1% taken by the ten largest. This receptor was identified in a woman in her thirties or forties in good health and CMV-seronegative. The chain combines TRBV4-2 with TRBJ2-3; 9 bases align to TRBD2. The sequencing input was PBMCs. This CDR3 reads CASSQDAPSGESTDTQYF. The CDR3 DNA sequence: TGTGCCAGCAGCCAAGATGCCCCTAGCGGGGAGAGCACAGATACGCAGTATTTT.